The 23 T cell receptor beta chains reported below all come from one sample, sequenced in a study of CD8 T cells in Susac syndrome. With random hexamers, roughly 0.45 to 1 ug RNA was reverse transcribed. TCRdb ran MiXCR on the immunoSEQ multiplex PCR reads and lists one entry per CDR3 protein. The sample yields under 550,000 distinct CDR3 sequences, 75% to 90% seen once. Sequencing used CD8+ T cells from PBMCs. The receptor set was obtained from a human donor with multiple sclerosis.

This clonotype was seen only a few times. The chain is built from TRBV6-6 and TRBJ2-7; perhaps TRBD2 as D (5 bases). Per the germline V gene, CDR1 is MNHNY and CDR2 is SVGAGI (reference sequence). Deletions cut 2 bases from V and 2 bases from J, with 10 bases between. The CDR3 spans 14 residues. The CDR3 loop is CASSYGSGTYEQYF. CDR3 nucleotide sequence: TGTGCCAGCAGTTACGGGAGTGGTACCTACGAGCAGTACTTC.

The chain is built from TRBV6-6 and TRBJ2-1, with 7 bases matching TRBD2. Looked up from germline, CDR1 is MNHNY and CDR2 is SVGAGI (reference sequence). This CDR3 has 14 amino acids. V was clipped by 6 bases and J by 8 bases; unmatched bases: 10. CDR3 DNA sequence: TGTGCCAGCAGGCAAGAGGGACTAATCGATGAGCAGTTCTTC. Protein: CASRQEGLIDEQFF.

This clonotype was detected only once. This chain joins TRBV30 and TRBJ2-7; D not resolved. This CDR3 is built from 12 residues. Germline V gene lookup returns CDR1 GTSNPN and CDR2 SVGIG (reference sequence). The germline V and J ends were trimmed by 0 bases and 3 bases, with 6 bases remaining between them. The CDR3 reads CAWSVTLYEQYF. For the CDR3, the DNA is TGTGCCTGGAGTGTCACTCTCTACGAGCAGTACTTC.

The rearrangement joins TRBV5-1 to TRBJ2-5; no clear D. The germline V and J ends were trimmed by 0 bases and 3 bases, with 9 bases remaining between them. CDR3 length: 14 amino acids. CDR1 and CDR2 from the germline V gene are SGHRS and YFSETQ. CDR3 residues: CASSLAGHEETQYF. The DNA of the CDR3 is TGCGCCAGCAGCTTGGCCGGGCATGAAGAGACCCAGTACTTC. Combining the CDR3 with reference TRBV5-1 and TRBJ2-5 gives the whole variable domain KAGVTQTPRYLIKTRGQQVTLSCSPISGHRSVSWYQQTPGQGLQFLFEYFSETQRNKGNFPGRFSGRQFSNSRSEMNVSTLELGDSALYLCASSLAGHEETQYFGPGTRLLVL.

The V and J genes are TRBV30 and TRBJ2-3; 13 bases are shared with TRBD2. The CDR3 runs 14 residues. In germline, CDR1 is GTSNPN, CDR2 SVGIG (reference sequence). The trim removed 7 bases at V and 5 bases at J, leaving 6 bases unmatched. CDR3 DNA sequence: TGTGCCTCCCGGACTAGCGGGAGTGGAGATACGCAGTATTTT. Residues: CASRTSGSGDTQYF. Supplemented by reference TRBV30 and TRBJ2-3, the full variable domain reads SQTIHQWPATLVQPVGSPLSLECTVEGTSNPNLYWYRQAAGRGLQLLFYSVGIGQISSEVPQNLSASRPQDRQFILSSKKLLLSDSGFYLCASRTSGSGDTQYFGPGTRLTVL.

The rearrangement joins TRBV29-1 to TRBJ2-1; D is undetermined. With 3 bases removed from V and 1 base from J, the gap between germline ends came to 7 bases. The germline V gene encodes CDR1 SQVTM and CDR2 ANQGSEA. CDR3 size: 13 residues. CDR3 amino acids: CSVEPTSYNEQFF. The DNA for the CDR3 is TGCAGCGTTGAGCCCACGTCCTACAATGAGCAGTTCTTC.

The chain couples TRBV5-4 to TRBJ2-6; possible D gene TRBD2, 5 bases. Between the trimmed V and J ends, which lost 6 bases and 4 bases, there was a span of 17 bases. Germline V gene sequence: CDR1 SGHNT, CDR2 YYREEE (reference sequence). The CDR3 runs 16 residues. The CDR3 DNA reads TGTGCCAGCATCCCGGCCGGGGTTGGCGGGGCCAACGTCCTGACTTTC. Protein sequence: CASIPAGVGGANVLTF.

This chain links TRBV11-3 with TRBJ2-7, with D possibly TRBD1 on 5 matching bases. V lost 2 bases, J lost 5 bases, and 13 bases lay in between. Per germline, CDR1 SGHNT and CDR2 YENEEA. The CDR3 totals 14 residues. CDR3 sequence reads: CASSLSGQGHEQYF. Written as DNA, the CDR3 is TGTGCCAGCAGCTTATCTGGTCAGGGCCACGAGCAGTACTTC.

This clonotype was observed a handful of times. This rearrangement joins TRBV6-1 to TRBJ2-1; perhaps TRBD2 as D (5 bases). V shed 5 bases and J shed 2 bases, with 13 bases lying between them. CDR1 is MNHNS, CDR2 SASEGT, per germline. This CDR3 has 15 residues. In DNA, the CDR3 is TGTGCCAGCAGTATTACTAGGTGGGCCTACAATGAGCAGTTCTTC. Amino acids: CASSITRWAYNEQFF.

This chain uses TRBV30 with TRBJ1-2; D possibly corresponds to TRBD1 (6 bases). The CDR3 contains 15 residues. The V gene's germline CDR1 is GTSNPN and CDR2 SVGIG (reference sequence). V lost 2 bases and J 1 base, leaving 14 bases between the germline ends. The CDR3 coding sequence is TGTGCCTGGAGTCATAGCACAGGGTTTAACTATGGCTACACCTTC. This sequence encodes CAWSHSTGFNYGYTF.

The genes are TRBV30 and TRBJ2-5, with TRBD2 identical over 9 bases. This CDR3 region has 14 residues. The V and J ends lost 2 bases and 4 bases, in that order; junction bases with no gene match: 5. Germline V CDR1 and CDR2: GTSNPN, SVGIG (reference sequence). DNA for the CDR3: TGTGCCTGGAGTCCTCCAGCGGGAGGAGAGACCCAGTACTTC. Translation: CAWSPPAGGETQYF.

This chain connects TRBV5-1 to TRBJ2-5, with no clear D. Germline V CDR1 and CDR2: SGHRS, YFSETQ. The V gene lost 0 bases and the J gene lost 5 bases, with 11 bases spanning the gap. The CDR3 has 14 amino acids. This CDR3 reads CASSLANSDETQYF. In nucleotides, the CDR3 is TGCGCCAGCAGCTTGGCCAACAGCGACGAGACCCAGTACTTC.

The J gene is TRBJ1-2, the V gene TRBV9; the D is unclear. The CDR3 contains 15 residues. The ends were cut back, 1 base at V and 6 bases at J, with 16 bases in the middle. Germline V gene lookup returns CDR1 SGDLS and CDR2 YYNGEE. The CDR3 spells CASSVPGMDRHGYTF. The DNA for the CDR3 is TGTGCCAGCAGCGTACCCGGGATGGACCGACATGGCTACACCTTC.

J is TRBJ2-2 and V is TRBV24-1; D gene uncertain. Germline CDR1 reads KGHDR; CDR2 reads SFDVKD. The germline V and J ends were trimmed by 6 bases and 6 bases, with 7 bases remaining between them. The CDR3 covers 12 residues. CDR3: CATSTSAGELFF. The CDR3 nucleotides are TGTGCCACCAGTACGAGCGCCGGGGAGCTGTTTTTT.

This sequence joins TRBV9 and TRBJ2-5; TRBD2 matches at 11 bases. The CDR3 length is 16 residues. V shed 3 bases and J 0 bases; nucleotides not matched to a gene: 4. Germline V gene data show CDR1 as SGDLS and CDR2 as YYNGEE. The chain's CDR3 is CASSGLAGQYQETQYF. The CDR3 region has the DNA TGTGCCAGCAGCGGACTAGCGGGACAGTACCAAGAGACCCAGTACTTC.

This chain joins TRBV20-1 and TRBJ1-2; TRBD1 aligns across 9 bases. Germline V gives CDR1 DFQATT, CDR2 SNEGSKA (reference sequence). With 2 bases clipped from V and 0 bases from J, the junction kept 7 bases outside the gene matches. The CDR3 is made up of 16 amino acids. The CDR3 loop is CSARIPDRGANYGYTF. The CDR3 DNA is TGCAGTGCTAGAATACCGGACAGGGGCGCTAACTATGGCTACACCTTC.

This clonotype was detected a few times. V is TRBV7-8 and J is TRBJ1-4, with 8 bases matching TRBD1. The CDR3 loop spans 14 amino acids. Germline assignment: CDR1 SGHVS and CDR2 FQNEAQ. V gave up 6 bases and J gave up 8 bases; unmatched junction bases: 8. CDR3: CASSPGQGGEKLFF. The CDR3 DNA reads as TGTGCCAGCAGTCCCGGACAGGGAGGGGAAAAACTGTTTTTT.

This chain joins TRBV25-1 and TRBJ2-1; TRBD1 matches at 7 bases. There are 16 residues in the CDR3. The V and J ends lost 0 bases and 12 bases, in that order; junction bases with no gene match: 14. Looked up from germline, CDR1 is MGHDK and CDR2 is SYGVNS. The CDR3 DNA is TGTGCCAGCAGTGAATATTGGGACAGCGGCCCGACCGGGCAGTTCTTC. Translation gives CASSEYWDSGPTGQFF.

The V call is TRBV20-1, the J call TRBJ1-1; D is perhaps TRBD1 (5 bases). The CDR3 is 13 amino acids. The V and J ends lost 0 bases and 6 bases respectively, with 11 bases between them. Germline loops: CDR1 DFQATT, CDR2 SNEGSKA (reference sequence). The CDR3 sequence: CSARDSRDAEAFF. CDR3 nucleotide sequence: TGCAGTGCTAGAGATAGTCGGGACGCTGAAGCTTTCTTT.

This clonotype appeared once. V usage is TRBV29-1 and J usage is TRBJ2-3; D not resolved. The CDR3 is 11 residues long. Germline lookup yields CDR1 SQVTM and CDR2 ANQGSEA. The V gene lost 1 base and the J gene lost 3 bases, with 2 bases spanning the gap. The CDR3 here is CSVEATDTQYF. CDR3 nucleotides: TGCAGCGTTGAAGCGACAGATACGCAGTATTTT.

This rearrangement joins TRBV20-1 to TRBJ2-5, with 9 bases aligning to TRBD2. Germline loops: CDR1 DFQATT, CDR2 SNEGSKA (reference sequence). The CDR3 has 15 amino acids. Losses at the gene ends were 0 bases for V and 2 bases for J; bases not matched to a gene: 4. CDR3 coding DNA: TGCAGTGCTAGAGATCCTAGCGGGACACAAGAGACCCAGTACTTC. This encodes CSARDPSGTQETQYF.

V and J are TRBV10-2 and TRBJ1-1; 7 nucleotides match TRBD1. J was trimmed by 3 bases and V by 6 bases; bases with no gene match: 4. This CDR3 contains 13 residues. The germline gives CDR1 WSHSY, CDR2 SAAADI. The CDR3 DNA is TGCGCCAGCAGATCAGGGGGGTACACTGAAGCTTTCTTT. This encodes CASRSGGYTEAFF.

The chain carries TRBV5-6 and TRBJ2-5; perhaps TRBD2 as D (5 bases). The CDR3 consists of 16 residues. Germline values: CDR1 SGHDT, CDR2 YYEEEE. Trimming took off 6 bases at V and 0 bases at J, with 18 bases between the two ends. The CDR3 region has the DNA TGTGCCAGCATGCTTTACGGAGCGGAGTACCAAGAGACCCAGTACTTC. Translating it yields CASMLYGAEYQETQYF.